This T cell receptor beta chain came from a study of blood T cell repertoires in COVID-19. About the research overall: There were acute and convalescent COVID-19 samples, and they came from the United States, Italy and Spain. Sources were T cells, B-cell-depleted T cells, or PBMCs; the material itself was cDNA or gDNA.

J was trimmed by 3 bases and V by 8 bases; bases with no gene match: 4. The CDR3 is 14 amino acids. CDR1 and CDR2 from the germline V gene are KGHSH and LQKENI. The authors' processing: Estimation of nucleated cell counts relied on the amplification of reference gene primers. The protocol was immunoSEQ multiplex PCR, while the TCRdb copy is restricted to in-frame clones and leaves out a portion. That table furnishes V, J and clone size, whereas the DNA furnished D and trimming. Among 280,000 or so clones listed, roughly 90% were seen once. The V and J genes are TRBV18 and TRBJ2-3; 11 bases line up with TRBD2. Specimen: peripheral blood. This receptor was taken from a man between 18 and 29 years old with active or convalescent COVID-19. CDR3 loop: CASHLAGGTDTQYF. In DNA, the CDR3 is TGTGCCAGCCATCTAGCGGGGGGAACAGATACGCAGTATTTT. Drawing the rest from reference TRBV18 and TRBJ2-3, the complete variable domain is NAGVMQNPRHLVRRRGQEARLRCSPMKGHSHVYWYRQLPEEGLKFMVYLQKENIIDESGMPKERFSAEFPKEGPSILRIQQVVRGDSAAYFCASHLAGGTDTQYFGPGTRLTVL.